A selection of T cell receptor beta chains follows, all from one sample in a study of cytomegalovirus exposure and HLA in healthy donors. Repertoires were generated with immunoSEQ multiplex PCR, while TCRdb's copy carries only in-frame clones and drops some. Of around 64,000 clones in the sample, just over 85% were seen once. The source material was PBMCs. These receptors came from a woman aged 25 to 39 in good health and CMV-seronegative. Each CDR3 is given with its conserved first and last residue. The D gene is left open where the match is weak. The listing skips clone size in some rows; elsewhere it reads once, few, many or a size class.

TRBD2	NA	TRBV2	TRBJ2-7	TGTGCCAGCAGTGAATTAGCGGGAGGGCCTTATACAGAACAGTACTTC	CASSELAGGPYTEQYF
TRBD2	once	TRBV19	TRBJ2-1	TGTGCCAGTAGTACGACGGGACTAGCGACCTCCTACAATGAGCAGTTCTTC	CASSTTGLATSYNEQFF
NA	NA	TRBV5-1	TRBJ2-7	TGCGCCAGCAGCGAGATCCCCACCGAGCAGTACTTC	CASSEIPTEQYF
TRBD2	NA	TRBV5-1	TRBJ2-7	TGCGCCAGCAGCGAAGGGACTAGCTACGAGCAGTACTTC	CASSEGTSYEQYF
TRBD2	NA	TRBV4-3	TRBJ2-7	TGCGCCAGCAGCCAAGATCAACTAGCGATGTACGAGCAGTACTTC	CASSQDQLAMYEQYF
TRBD2	NA	TRBV5-1	TRBJ2-1	TGCGCCAGCAGCTCCTCTCCGGGAGGGGGTGAGCAGTTCTTC	CASSSSPGGGEQFF
TRBD2	NA	TRBV30	TRBJ2-7	TGTGCCTGGAGTGTAGGTTGGACTAGCGGGAGCGGCTACGAGCAGTACTTC	CAWSVGWTSGSGYEQYF
NA	NA	TRBV10-2	TRBJ2-3	TGCGCCAGCAGTGAACTAATTGTGAGCACAGATACGCAGTATTTT	CASSELIVSTDTQYF
NA	NA	TRBV6-6	TRBJ2-7	TGTGCCAGCAGTTACTCGAGTCTCTACGAGCAGTACTTC	CASSYSSLYEQYF
TRBD1	NA	TRBV27	TRBJ2-7	TGTGCCAGCAGTTTATTGCCGACAGGGGGGCTTAAGTACGAGCAGTACTTC	CASSLLPTGGLKYEQYF
NA	once	TRBV5-1	TRBJ2-1	TGCGCCAGCAGCTTGTTGTCCGGACAGAACAATGAGCAGTTCTTC	CASSLLSGQNNEQFF
TRBD1	NA	TRBV12-5	TRBJ1-3	TGTGCTAGTGGTTTGGGACAGGGGATCTCTGGAAACGCCATATATTTT	CASGLGQGISGNAIYF
TRBD2	NA	TRBV7-6	TRBJ2-5	TGTGCCAGCAGCCAGGGACTAGCAAACGAAGAGACCCAGTACTTC	CASSQGLANEETQYF
TRBD1	NA	TRBV5-3	TRBJ2-2	TGTGCCAGAAGCTCCGGGACAGGGAACACCGGGGAGCTGTTTTTT	CARSSGTGNTGELFF
TRBD2	once	TRBV5-1	TRBJ2-3	TGCGCCAGCAGCCCCATTGCGGGAGGGGCAGATACGCAGTATTTT	CASSPIAGGADTQYF
NA	few	TRBV7-2	TRBJ1-3	TGTGCCAGCAGCTCCTCTCGGGGAAACACCATATATTTT	CASSSSRGNTIYF
NA	NA	TRBV5-1	TRBJ1-1	TGCGCCAGCAGCTTACAGGGAGGGGGAATCACTGAAGCTTTCTTT	CASSLQGGGITEAFF
NA	NA	TRBV7-8	TRBJ2-7	TGTGCCAGCAGCTCCGGGACACCCGAGCAGTACTTC	CASSSGTPEQYF
NA	NA	TRBV4-1	TRBJ2-2	TGCGCCTGCGGGGACGGGAACACCGGGGAGCTGTTTTTT	CACGDGNTGELFF
NA	NA	TRBV11-2	TRBJ1-2	TGTGCCAGCAGCTTCAGGGGCGGCTACACCTTC	CASSFRGGYTF
TRBD1	NA	TRBV5-4	TRBJ1-1	TGTGCCAGCAGCCGAGCCGACAGGGCGGTAACTGAAGCTTTCTTT	CASSRADRAVTEAFF
TRBD2	NA	TRBV7-2	TRBJ2-3	TGTGCCAGCAGCTTAGGCAGGGCGGGAGGGAGGAACACAGATACGCAGTATTTT	CASSLGRAGGRNTDTQYF
NA	NA	TRBV7-2	TRBJ2-3	TGTGCCAGCAGCCCGTCCACCCAGGCAGATACGCAGTATTTT	CASSPSTQADTQYF